A selection of T cell receptor beta chains follows, all from one sample in a study of shared clonotypes between healthy human individuals. Generated by immunoSEQ multiplex PCR, the TCRdb table keeps only in-frame clones and is missing some. Seen here are about 2.3 million clones, 80% to 95% observed once, and the top ten hold approximately 0.4%. The sample consisted of naive CD4+ T cells from PBMCs. These receptors originate from a man aged 18 to 29 in good health. Some clones in this sample may be carry-over from other donors' samples. Both conserved end residues are part of each CDR3. Fields, in order: J gene, D gene, V gene, clone size, CDR3 protein, CDR3 DNA. D genes are given only for firm matches. For some rows the clone size is stated as once, few or many, or as a class when expanded; others skip it.

TRBJ2-7 TRBD2 TRBV28 . CASTSGNYEQYF TGTGCCAGCACTAGCGGGAATTACGAGCAGTACTTC
TRBJ2-7 TRBD1 TRBV28 . CASTQGQGAYEQYF TGTGCCAGCACCCAGGGACAGGGGGCCTACGAGCAGTACTTC
TRBJ1-5 . TRBV7-2 . CASSLGRTGLGPQHF TGTGCCAGCAGCTTGGGCAGAACCGGGCTCGGGCCCCAGCATTTT
TRBJ1-5 TRBD1 TRBV6-1 . CASNFPDRVNQPQHF TGTGCCAGCAACTTCCCGGACAGGGTCAATCAGCCCCAGCATTTT
TRBJ2-5 . TRBV6-1 . CASGVGETQYF TGTGCCAGCGGGGTGGGGGAGACCCAGTACTTC
TRBJ2-7 . TRBV25-1 once CASSEYPRLGYEQYF TGTGCCAGCAGTGAATATCCCCGACTGGGGTACGAGCAGTACTTC
TRBJ2-7 . TRBV19 . CASSMEPYEQYF TGTGCCAGTAGTATGGAGCCCTACGAGCAGTACTTC
TRBJ2-2 TRBD2 TRBV27 . CASSTLAGTGELFF TGTGCCAGCAGTACCCTAGCGGGAACGGGGGAGCTGTTTTTT
TRBJ1-1 TRBD1 TRBV27 . CASSLQGANTEAFF TGTGCCAGCAGTCTCCAGGGGGCGAACACTGAAGCTTTCTTT
TRBJ2-2 TRBD2 TRBV27 . CASSQPPGLADTGELFF TGTGCCAGCAGTCAGCCCCCGGGACTAGCAGACACCGGGGAGCTGTTTTTT
TRBJ1-2 . TRBV6-1 once CASSEARPGSGYTF TGTGCCAGCAGTGAAGCCCGGCCCGGAAGTGGCTACACCTTC
TRBJ2-1 . TRBV27 . CASSLFRGEQFF TGTGCCAGCAGTTTATTTCGAGGTGAGCAGTTCTTC
TRBJ2-3 . TRBV18 . CASSPADSYTQYF TGTGCCAGCTCACCAGCGGACAGTTATACGCAGTATTTT
TRBJ2-5 . TRBV23-1 . CASSQSRGQAGETQYF TGCGCCAGCAGTCAATCGAGGGGCCAGGCGGGAGAGACCCAGTACTTC
TRBJ2-3 . TRBV4-3 . CASSQDSPGSRADTQYF TGCGCCAGCAGCCAAGACTCCCCCGGGAGTCGGGCAGATACGCAGTATTTT
TRBJ2-1 TRBD2 TRBV18 . CASSPLAGGPPFF TGTGCCAGCTCACCACTAGCGGGAGGGCCACCGTTCTTC
TRBJ2-1 TRBD2 TRBV30 . CAWTAQGLAGVNEQFF TGTGCCTGGACCGCGCAGGGACTAGCGGGAGTCAATGAGCAGTTCTTC
TRBJ2-7 . TRBV9 . CASSEGLTTYEQYF TGTGCCAGCAGCGAGGGACTGACGACCTACGAGCAGTACTTC
TRBJ1-4 . TRBV2 . CASRRGEKLFF TGTGCCAGCAGGAGGGGGGAAAAACTGTTTTTT
TRBJ2-3 . TRBV11-2 . CASSLFSQGTDTQYF TGTGCCAGCAGCTTATTCTCCCAGGGGACAGATACGCAGTATTTT
TRBJ1-2 TRBD1 TRBV4-1 . CASSQDDRLTGGFFYGYTF TGCGCCAGCAGCCAAGACGACCGGTTGACAGGGGGTTTTTTTTATGGCTACACCTTC
TRBJ2-3 . TRBV7-3 . CASSLTSAGRTQYF TGTGCCAGCAGCTTAACCTCGGCGGGAAGGACGCAGTATTTT
TRBJ1-1 . TRBV7-2 few CASSVGGHTEAFF TGTGCCAGCAGCGTAGGGGGGCACACTGAAGCTTTCTTT
TRBJ1-1 . TRBV7-6 . CASSLAEKGEAFF TGTGCCAGCAGCTTAGCGGAGAAGGGGGAAGCTTTCTTT
TRBJ2-2 . TRBV6-5 . CASSPGQSPGELFF TGTGCCAGCAGCCCGGGACAATCGCCCGGGGAGCTGTTTTTT
TRBJ1-1 . TRBV5-1 few CASSLQGVNTEAFF TGCGCCAGCAGCTTGCAAGGGGTTAACACTGAAGCTTTCTTT
TRBJ1-2 TRBD1 TRBV18 . CASSPVGQGIGGYTF TGTGCCAGCTCACCAGTGGGACAGGGAATCGGTGGCTACACCTTC
TRBJ1-2 . TRBV28 . CASSFGGKYGYTF TGTGCCAGCAGTTTCGGGGGGAAGTATGGCTACACCTTC
TRBJ2-3 . TRBV7-3 once CASSPAATSGFHTQYF TGTGCCAGCAGCCCGGCAGCTACGAGCGGGTTTCATACGCAGTATTTT
TRBJ1-5 . TRBV6-6 . CASRYGSSNQPQHF TGTGCCAGCAGATACGGGAGTAGCAATCAGCCCCAGCATTTT
TRBJ1-1 TRBD1 TRBV5-1 . CASSQIRGLTEAFF TGCGCCAGCAGCCAGATCAGGGGGCTCACTGAAGCTTTCTTT